Sequencing of this T cell receptor beta chain was carried out in a study of T cells in Graves' hyperthyroidism and ophthalmopathy (dated 2019 in TCRdb). About the full investigation: Peripheral blood samples were taken at the time of initial diagnosis, prior to any treatment. To identify distinguishing TCR V-J signatures, a discovery cohort of about a hundred patients was used, comprising 40 to 45 with Graves' ophthalmopathy and 57 with stable Graves' hyperthyroidism. Whether ophthalmopathy could be predicted prospectively was tested in an independent validation cohort made up of roughly 19 hyperthyroidism patients plus 17 patients who later progressed to ophthalmopathy. For training and testing, the 110 or so patients in the discovery cohort were randomly divided in a 7:3 ratio. Thyroid tissue and blood T-cell repertoires from six or seven Graves' hyperthyroidism patients were also compared in the study. After blood sampling, hyperthyroidism patients were treated with methimazole at a starting dose of 30 mg daily, and ophthalmopathy patients were treated with high-dose intravenous methylprednisolone. TCR Vbeta CDR3 sequencing of 140 or so peripheral blood samples (43 ophthalmopathy, some 75 hyperthyroidism and roughly 17 progressor patients) is reported in the paper.

This clonotype was detected only a few times. Its antigen has not been determined. The sample holds no much larger clone one base away, and base qualities are not on file. The TCR beta CDR3 regions were amplified from RNA transcripts. The first round of RT-PCR for the TCR CDR3 was performed with the HTBI primer set and the Qiagen OneStep RT-PCR kit. Libraries were constructed in a second round of multiplex PCR, after which size selection and purification were performed. The libraries were sequenced on an Illumina HiSeq2000 using paired-end 100 bp reads. The study's own analysis went as follows. SOAPnuke was used to process the raw data, removing reads that contained adapters or uncalled bases, had a mean Phred below 15, or lacked an exact match to the constant primer or identifier. High-quality paired reads were merged using COPE v1.2.5, and each unique nucleotide sequence was defined as a clonotype. MiTCR v1.1 was used to align clonotypes to the IMGT TRBV, TRBD and TRBJ reference segments. The analysis was restricted to V-J combinations with a frequency above 0.0001, which together covered just over 99% of the repertoires. The TCS score was defined as F50 (clonal expansion) divided by E x V (chaos), with BLOSUM62-based TCRdist calculated between CDR3 peptides within each V-J. Welch's t-statistics and random forest reduced roughly 540 V-J features to 10 to 15, which were used in a naive Bayes classifier (R e1071). TCRdb ran its own pipeline on the public reads, namely fastp trimming at Q25 and MiXCR clone calling, and kept in-frame beta chains. Identical CDR3 proteins give one entry, which carries the most common genes and DNA. TCRdb, not the authors, supplied the V and J calls. For this sample there are approximately 300,000 distinct CDR3 sequences; around a fifth appear just once. Of the sample, 35% to 40% falls within the top ten clones.

Relative to germline, V is missing 2 bases and J is missing 2 bases, with 2 bases of the junction outside any gene match. The CDR3, cysteine through phenylalanine, is 16 amino acids long. Of the read, only the CDR3 DNA is kept; its 48 bases are in frame from base 1. Taken from the germline V gene, the CDR1 and CDR2 loops are SGHTA and FQGNSA. Ophthalmopathy patients had moderately to severely active disease, Clinical Activity Score of at least 3, NOSPECS grade of at least 4, and duration under 3 months. Patients with uncontrolled infections, other autoimmune diseases, pregnancy or lactation were excluded. Clinical symptoms, serum thyroxine and TRAb, thyroid ultrasound, and orbital computed tomography formed the basis for the diagnoses. PBMCs were separated from roughly 10 ml of fresh peripheral blood using Ficoll-Paque density gradient centrifugation. Trizol reagent was used to extract total RNA, and RNA quality was then checked on an Agilent 2100 Bioanalyzer.

What the work shows at the level of the full study, not this receptor alone: During validation, the model predicted progression to ophthalmopathy a median of about 5.9 months ahead of onset, with roughly 65% sensitivity and 72.22% specificity. Most expanded thyroid clonotypes (frequency above 0.001) were also detected in blood, suggesting blood repertoires may reflect thyroid immune responses. No statistical method was used to set the sample size in advance, and investigators knew the group allocation. A model built on a 13 V-J signature distinguished ophthalmopathy from stable hyperthyroidism, reaching approximately 89% sensitivity and about 81% specificity in cross-validation and 80%/75% in testing.

The chain employs TRBV7-2 and TRBJ2-1, and 11 bases in between align with TRBD2. The sequence was obtained from a man between 50 and 59 years old with Graves' ophthalmopathy. The sample taken for sequencing was blood. The encoded CDR3 is CASSLLAGGPYNEQFF. The DNA is as follows: TGTGCCAGCAGCTTATTAGCGGGAGGGCCCTACAATGAGCAGTTCTTC.